Listed below are T cell receptor beta chains from one sample, sequenced in a study of CD8 T cells in Susac syndrome. Each CDR3 protein is one row after TCRdb ran MiXCR on the immunoSEQ multiplex PCR reads. The table has 170,000 or so distinct CDR3 sequences, about 93% seen once. What was sequenced was CD4+ T cells from PBMCs. The receptors originated from a human donor with Susac syndrome. CDR3s include the opening cysteine and the closing phenylalanine or tryptophan. Each record gives: clone size, J gene, D gene, V gene, CDR3 protein, CDR3 DNA. A D gene is named only where the DNA matches it firmly. Part of the rows lack a size; the others show once, few, many or a class for expanded clones.

. | TRBJ2-5 | . | TRBV6-2/TRBV6-3 | CASSYDLLGQETQYF | TGTGCCAGCAGTTACGACCTCCTAGGGCAAGAGACCCAGTACTTC
once | TRBJ2-4 | . | TRBV28 | CASGLPGPATQGNIQYF | TGTGCCAGCGGACTCCCGGGACCAGCGACTCAAGGAAACATTCAGTACTTC
. | TRBJ1-2 | TRBD1 | TRBV29-1 | CSVEGQGNYGYTF | TGCAGCGTTGAGGGACAGGGGAACTATGGCTACACCTTC
. | TRBJ2-4 | TRBD2 | TRBV30 | CAWSLSVAGGSNIQYF | TGTGCCTGGAGTTTGTCGGTAGCGGGGGGGTCAAACATTCAGTACTTC
. | TRBJ2-1 | TRBD2 | TRBV18 | CASSPGLAGNNEQFF | TGTGCCAGCTCACCAGGGCTAGCGGGGAACAATGAGCAGTTCTTC
. | TRBJ2-2 | . | TRBV5-4 | CASSLASGYTGELFF | TGTGCCAGCAGCTTGGCTAGTGGGTACACCGGGGAGCTGTTTTTT
. | TRBJ2-5 | TRBD2 | TRBV7-7 | CASSWGGSNQETQYF | TGTGCCAGCAGCTGGGGAGGGTCGAACCAAGAGACCCAGTACTTC
. | TRBJ2-1 | TRBD1 | TRBV29-1 | CSVTGTGPEQFF | TGCAGCGTCACAGGGACAGGGCCTGAGCAGTTCTTC
. | TRBJ2-2 | TRBD2 | TRBV7-9 | CASSPRSGGAPGELFF | TGTGCCAGCAGCCCGCGGAGCGGGGGGGCCCCCGGGGAGCTGTTTTTT
. | TRBJ2-7 | . | TRBV20-1 | CSAPAVTYEQYF | TGCAGTGCCCCCGCCGTCACCTACGAGCAGTACTTC
. | TRBJ1-5 | TRBD1 | TRBV2 | CASRAGQDNQPQHF | TGTGCCAGCAGGGCAGGACAGGACAATCAGCCCCAGCATTTT
. | TRBJ2-3 | . | TRBV13 | CASSSEQGTDTQYF | TGTGCCAGCAGCTCCGAACAGGGCACAGATACGCAGTATTTT
. | TRBJ2-7 | . | TRBV20-1 | CSARDSNYEQYF | TGCAGTGCTCGGGACTCTAACTACGAGCAGTACTTC
. | TRBJ1-5 | . | TRBV20-1 | CSAPTPRALNQPQHF | TGCAGTGCTCCCACCCCCCGGGCCCTGAATCAGCCCCAGCATTTT
few | TRBJ2-7 | TRBD1 | TRBV24-1 | CATSGRQGRSHEQYF | TGTGCCACCAGTGGGCGACAGGGCAGATCCCACGAGCAGTACTTC
. | TRBJ2-1 | TRBD1 | TRBV29-1 | CSGDRDNEQFF | TGCAGCGGCGACAGGGACAATGAGCAGTTCTTC